Below, one T cell receptor beta chain is given with its context. These data are taken from a study of blood T cell repertoires in COVID-19. For the study at large: T cells, B-cell-depleted T cells, or PBMCs provided the cDNA or gDNA that served as material.

In the original processing: The authors estimated nucleated cell counts from reference gene primer amplification. Profiled with immunoSEQ multiplex PCR; TCRdb holds only in-frame clones, not every one. From that table come the V and J calls and clone size; the DNA was used to work out D and trimming. Of approximately 76,000 clones in the sample, 85% to 90% were seen once. This CDR3 comprises 12 residues. V shed 6 bases and J 6 bases; nucleotides not matched to a gene: 3. Germline assignment: CDR1 KGHSH and CDR2 LQKENI. The rearrangement joins TRBV18 to TRBJ2-7, with 9 bases that match TRBD1. This sequence was found in a woman older than 75 with active or convalescent COVID-19. Sample: peripheral blood. CDR3 sequence (DNA): TGTGCCAGCTCCAGGGACAGGGCCGAGCAGTACTTC. Amino acids: CASSRDRAEQYF.